Listed here is a single T cell receptor beta chain. Antigen specificity is unknown. With random hexamers, roughly 0.45 to 1 ug RNA was reverse transcribed. The immunoSEQ assay covered 54 Vbeta and 13 Jbeta segments for CDR3. TCRdb reprocessed the immunoSEQ multiplex PCR reads via MiXCR and lists one record per CDR3 protein. The table shows about 130,000 distinct CDR3 sequences, with 95% occurring only once. This sample is part of a study of CD8 T cells in Susac syndrome. Findings of the study overall: Susac CD8+ cells expanded clonally the most in TEMRA cells and in active patients. The total CD8+ repertoires yielded sixteen Susac-specific public clones and the CD8+ TEMRA repertoires yielded about 5.

All included Susac syndrome patients satisfied recently defined diagnostic criteria for definite or probable disease. The specimen sequenced was CD8+ T cells from PBMCs. This TCR came from a human donor with Susac syndrome.

CDR3 nucleotide sequence: TGTGCCTGGAGTGTAAGGTGGGGTGAACAGTCTCTAGAGCAGTACTTC. Its translation: CAWSVRWGEQSLEQYF. The chain carries TRBV30 and TRBJ2-7; D ambiguous. V lost 0 bases to trimming and J lost 7 bases, with 22 bases between them. The V gene's germline CDR1 is GTSNPN and CDR2 SVGIG (reference sequence). This CDR3 region has 16 residues.